Listed below are T cell receptor beta chains from one sample, sequenced in a study of CXCR3-negative and CXCR3-positive naive CD8 T cells. TCRdb reprocessed the 5' RACE reads and stores each CDR3 protein as one record, lacking DNA. The repertoire table contains approximately 130,000 distinct CDR3 sequences. The source material was naive CXCR3+ CD8+ T cells from blood. The receptors originated from a human donor in good health. Some clones in this sample may be carry-over from other donors' samples. CDR3s include the opening cysteine and the closing phenylalanine or tryptophan.

v_gene	j_gene	CDR3aa
TRBV12-3/TRBV12-4	TRBJ2-6	CASSLVVVESRGANVLTF
TRBV7-9	TRBJ2-7	CATSGTGYEQYF
TRBV29-1	TRBJ1-2	CSVEDLKGHGYTF
TRBV6-5	TRBJ2-2	CASTPVWGAGVLFF
TRBV21-1	TRBJ2-2	CASSTSPGLAGGPNTGELFF
TRBV5-1	TRBJ1-1	CASSLGAGGTEAFF
TRBV29-1	TRBJ2-7	CSVDPGTGGYEQYF
TRBV7-8	TRBJ2-3	CASGGASGGASTDTQYF
TRBV7-8	TRBJ2-5	CASSLRTRYQETQYF
TRBV28	TRBJ2-2	CASSYRVVLAGELFF
TRBV4-1	TRBJ1-2	CASSQNRGLSYGYTF
TRBV5-1	TRBJ2-3	CASSQDSATDTQYF
TRBV5-1	TRBJ2-3	CASSSGRGGTDTQYF
TRBV7-9	TRBJ2-7	CASSGLNYEQYF
TRBV10-1	TRBJ1-2	CASSERPYGYTF
TRBV19	TRBJ2-2	CASSTSLGQAFTGELFF
TRBV11-2	TRBJ2-3	CASSLRGMAGAEDTQYF
TRBV5-8	TRBJ2-1	CASSRRGGAYNEQFF
TRBV12-3/TRBV12-4	TRBJ2-7	CASSSLRDREYEQYF
TRBV29-1	TRBJ2-7	CSAESNYEQYF
TRBV7-9	TRBJ2-1	CASSIPDSSSYNEQFF
TRBV7-9	TRBJ2-1	CASSFDRRDISSF
TRBV11-2	TRBJ2-1	CASSLRAGVYNEQFF
TRBV24-1	TRBJ2-1	CATSDLHVQGRGYNEQFF